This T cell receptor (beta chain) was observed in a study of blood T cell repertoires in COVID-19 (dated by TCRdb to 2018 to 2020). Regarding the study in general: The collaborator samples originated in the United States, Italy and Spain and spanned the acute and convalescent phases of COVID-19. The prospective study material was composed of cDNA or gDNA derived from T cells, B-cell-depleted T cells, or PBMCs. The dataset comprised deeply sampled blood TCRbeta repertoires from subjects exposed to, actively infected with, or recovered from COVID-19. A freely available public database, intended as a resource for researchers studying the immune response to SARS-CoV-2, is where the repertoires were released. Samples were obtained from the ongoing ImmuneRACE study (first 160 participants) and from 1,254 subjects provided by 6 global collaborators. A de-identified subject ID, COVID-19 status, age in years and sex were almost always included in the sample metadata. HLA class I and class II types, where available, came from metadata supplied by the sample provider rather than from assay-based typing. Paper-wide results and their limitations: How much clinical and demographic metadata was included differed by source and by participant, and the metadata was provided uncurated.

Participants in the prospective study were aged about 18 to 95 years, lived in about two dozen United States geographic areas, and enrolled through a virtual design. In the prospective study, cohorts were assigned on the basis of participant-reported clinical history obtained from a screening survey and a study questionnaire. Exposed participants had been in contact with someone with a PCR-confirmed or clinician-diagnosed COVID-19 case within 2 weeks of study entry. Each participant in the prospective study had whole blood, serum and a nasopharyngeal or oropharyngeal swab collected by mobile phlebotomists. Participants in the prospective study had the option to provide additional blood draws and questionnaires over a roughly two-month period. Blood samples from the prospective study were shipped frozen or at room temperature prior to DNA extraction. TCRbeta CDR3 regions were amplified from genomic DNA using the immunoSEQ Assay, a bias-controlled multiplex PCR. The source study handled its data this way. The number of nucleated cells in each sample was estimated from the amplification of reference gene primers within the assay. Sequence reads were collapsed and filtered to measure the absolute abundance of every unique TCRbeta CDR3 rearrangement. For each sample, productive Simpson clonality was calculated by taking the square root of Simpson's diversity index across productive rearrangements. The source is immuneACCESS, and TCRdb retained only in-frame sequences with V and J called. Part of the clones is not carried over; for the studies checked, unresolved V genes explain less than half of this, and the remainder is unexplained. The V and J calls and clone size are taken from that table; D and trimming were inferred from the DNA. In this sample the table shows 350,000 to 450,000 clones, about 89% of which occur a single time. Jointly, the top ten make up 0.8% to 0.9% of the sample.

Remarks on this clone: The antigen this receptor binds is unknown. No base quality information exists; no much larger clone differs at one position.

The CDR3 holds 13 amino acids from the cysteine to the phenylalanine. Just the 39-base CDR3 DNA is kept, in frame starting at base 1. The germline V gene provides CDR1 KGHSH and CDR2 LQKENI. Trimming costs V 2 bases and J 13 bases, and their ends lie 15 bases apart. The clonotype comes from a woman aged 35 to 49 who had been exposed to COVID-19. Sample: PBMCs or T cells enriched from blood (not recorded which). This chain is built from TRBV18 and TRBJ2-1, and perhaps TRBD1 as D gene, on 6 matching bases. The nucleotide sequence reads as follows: TGTGCCAGCTCACCATTGGACAGATCACGACAGTTCTTC. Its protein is CASSPLDRSRQFF.